Below are 31 T cell receptor beta chains sequenced from a single sample in a study of breast tumors, draining lymph nodes, adjacent tissues. From the multiplex PCR reads, TCRdb called clonotypes with MiXCR, one entry per CDR3 protein. The sample holds 60,000 to 75,000 distinct CDR3 sequences, approximately 57% seen once. Sequences were obtained from breast tumor tissue. These receptors all stem from a female donor with breast cancer. Some clones in this sample may be carry-over from other donors' samples.

For the CDR3, the DNA is TGTGCCACCAGCAGAGATCAGCCAGGGGCGGGTGGCTACACCTTC. Residues: CATSRDQPGAGGYTF. This chain connects TRBV15 to TRBJ1-2, with D possibly matching TRBD1 (6 bases). The germline V gene has CDR1 LNHNV and CDR2 YYDKDF (reference sequence). The CDR3 is made up of 15 amino acids. The germline V and J ends were trimmed by 0 bases and 7 bases, with 15 bases remaining between them.

This clonotype has just a few counts. The chain is built from TRBV7-8 and TRBJ1-1; no firm D call. The CDR3 totals 13 residues. Germline values: CDR1 SGHVS, CDR2 FQNEAQ. The germline V and J ends were trimmed by 2 bases and 2 bases, with 6 bases remaining between them. The CDR3 loop reads CASSLTSNTEAFF. The CDR3, as DNA: TGTGCCAGCAGCTTAACCTCCAACACTGAAGCTTTCTTT.

This clonotype was counted a few times. The genes are TRBV24-1 and TRBJ1-6; D is uncertain. Germline assignment: CDR1 KGHDR and CDR2 SFDVKD. The CDR3 is 13 amino acids. V was clipped by 2 bases and J by 7 bases, with 5 bases between them. The CDR3 bases are TGTGCCACCAGTGATTCGACCAATTCACCCCTCCACTTT. It encodes CATSDSTNSPLHF.

The chain joins TRBV4-1 to TRBJ1-4, with 9 nucleotides matching TRBD1. The CDR3 extends over 14 amino acids. Germline trimming cut 6 bases from V and 2 bases from J; bases unmatched to any gene: 1. Germline CDR1 MGHRA, CDR2 YSYEKL. DNA of the CDR3: TGCGCCAGCAGGGACAGGGGTACTAATGAAAAACTGTTTTTT. This sequence encodes CASRDRGTNEKLFF.

The rearrangement links TRBV5-5 to TRBJ2-2, with 9 bases fitting TRBD2. The V gene end was trimmed by 1 base and the J gene end by 0 bases; junction bases not matched to a gene: 7. The CDR3 is 18 residues long. The germline V gene encodes CDR1 SGHKS and CDR2 YYEKEE (reference sequence). The CDR3 DNA sequence: TGTGCCAGCAGCTTGACGGGCGGGGGGGCGCCGAACACCGGGGAGCTGTTTTTT. Translated: CASSLTGGGAPNTGELFF.

The chain couples TRBV30 to TRBJ1-1, with TRBD1 as a possible D gene (6 bases). The CDR3 has 13 amino acids. Germline CDR1 is GTSNPN and CDR2 is SVGIG (reference sequence). Trimming took 2 bases from V and 1 from J, leaving 8 bases between them. CDR3: CAWSRQENTEAFF. As DNA, the CDR3 is TGTGCCTGGAGTAGACAGGAGAACACTGAAGCTTTCTTT.

The V and J genes are TRBV5-1 and TRBJ2-5, with D perhaps TRBD1 (6 bases). V was trimmed by 4 bases and J by 4 bases, leaving 20 bases between them. In germline, CDR1 is SGHRS, CDR2 YFSETQ. CDR3 length: 16 residues. The CDR3 loop reads CASSLGHRVRAETQYF. The CDR3 DNA reads as TGCGCCAGCAGCCTAGGTCACAGGGTGAGGGCAGAGACCCAGTACTTC.

This clonotype was counted many times. V usage is TRBV30 and J usage is TRBJ1-4, with no clear D. This CDR3 comprises 16 residues. The V and J ends lost 2 bases and 0 bases respectively, with 13 bases between them. The germline gives CDR1 GTSNPN, CDR2 SVGIG (reference sequence). The CDR3 nucleotides are TGTGCCTGGAGTACTGGCAGGCCATCAACTAATGAAAAACTGTTTTTT. Amino acids: CAWSTGRPSTNEKLFF. The full variable domain, with the rest looked up from reference TRBV30 and TRBJ1-4, is SQTIHQWPATLVQPVGSPLSLECTVEGTSNPNLYWYRQAAGRGLQLLFYSVGIGQISSEVPQNLSASRPQDRQFILSSKKLLLSDSGFYLCAWSTGRPSTNEKLFFGSGTQLSVL.

This clonotype came up many times. V usage is TRBV6-2 or TRBV6-3 and J usage is TRBJ2-7, with a possible D match to TRBD1 (6 bases). Germline CDR1 MNHEY, CDR2 SVGEGT. V was pared by 7 bases and J by 4 bases, with 17 bases between. The CDR3 is 14 residues long. The CDR3 sequence: CASKGTGKGYEQYF. CDR3 nucleotides: TGTGCCAGCAAAGGAACAGGGAAGGGGTACGAGCAGTACTTC.

The CDR3 region is CASSAGLAGAVTYEQYF. As DNA, the CDR3 is TGTGCCAGCAGTGCGGGACTAGCGGGAGCAGTGACCTACGAGCAGTACTTC. The chain recombines TRBV7-9 with TRBJ2-7; 14 nucleotides line up with TRBD2. The CDR3 sequence is 17 residues long. CDR1 is SEHNR and CDR2 is FQNEAQ in the germline V gene (reference sequence). The V and J ends lost 6 bases and 2 bases, in that order; junction bases with no gene match: 9.

This clonotype was seen many times. A much larger clonotype is one base distant, so this may be a read error. V is TRBV9 and J is TRBJ2-2; D possibly matches TRBD1 or TRBD2 (5 bases each). The CDR3 contains 14 residues. The germline CDR1 and CDR2 sequences are SGDLS and YYNGEE. The CDR3: CASSVFRATGKLFF. As DNA, the CDR3 is TGTGCCAGCAGCGTCTTCAGGGCCACCGGGAAGCTGTTTTTT.

Many counts were recorded for this clonotype. The rearrangement joins TRBV6-5 to TRBJ2-3, with TRBD1 as a possible D gene (6 bases). The germline V and J ends were trimmed by 4 bases and 6 bases, with 14 bases remaining between them. CDR1 is MNHEY, CDR2 SVGAGI, per germline. This CDR3 spans 14 amino acids. The CDR3 spells CASSSDFRGDTQYF. The CDR3 bases are TGTGCCAGCAGTTCCGACTTTAGGGGGGATACGCAGTATTTT.

This clonotype was picked up a small number of times. J is TRBJ1-3 and V is TRBV20-1, with D possibly matching TRBD1 (6 bases). Germline lookup yields CDR1 DFQATT and CDR2 SNEGSKA (reference sequence). V was pared by 5 bases and J by 0 bases, with 14 bases between. This CDR3 region has 15 residues. The CDR3 spells CSARQGLFSGNTIYF. CDR3 nucleotides: TGCAGTGCTCGTCAGGGGTTATTCTCTGGAAACACCATATATTTT.

The table lists this clonotype with a count of one. The rearrangement joins TRBV9 to TRBJ2-6; maybe TRBD1 (6 bases). This CDR3 comprises 17 residues. V lost 2 bases and J 2 bases, leaving 14 bases between the germline ends. CDR1 and CDR2 from the germline V gene are SGDLS and YYNGEE. Here the CDR3 DNA reads TGTGCCAGCAGCGTGGGGGCAGGGGTTGCTGGGGCCAACGTCCTGACTTTC. Its protein product is CASSVGAGVAGANVLTF.

This clonotype was seen at least ten times. This chain uses TRBV6-6 with TRBJ2-1, with D maybe TRBD2 (6 bases). The length of the CDR3 is 15 residues. In germline, CDR1 is MNHNY, CDR2 SVGAGI (reference sequence). The germline V and J ends were trimmed by 5 bases and 4 bases, with 15 bases remaining between them. CDR3 protein: CASSHGAGRYNEQFF. The CDR3 DNA reads as TGTGCCAGCAGTCACGGGGCGGGGCGGTACAATGAGCAGTTCTTC.

This clonotype showed up many times. The V and J genes are TRBV7-6 and TRBJ2-1, with 10 bases identical to TRBD2. Germline V gene data show CDR1 as SGHVS and CDR2 as FNYEAQ. V shed 1 base and J 9 bases; nucleotides not matched to a gene: 9. The CDR3 runs to 16 residues. The CDR3 here is CASSLGLAGGLGEQFF. The CDR3 coding sequence is TGTGCCAGCAGCTTAGGGTTAGCGGGAGGCCTCGGTGAGCAGTTCTTC.

This clonotype is a singleton in its sample. Likely a read error: the CDR3 ends without its conserved phenylalanine or tryptophan. V gene TRBV7-9 combines with J gene TRBJ2-5, with D perhaps TRBD1 (5 bases). The CDR3 is made up of 14 amino acids. V dropped 3 bases and J dropped 5 bases, with 13 bases sitting between them. Germline CDR1 and CDR2: SEHNR and FQNEAQ (reference sequence). CDR3 sequence: CASSFVQAQETQYS. CDR3 bases: TGTGCCAGCAGCTTTGTACAGGCGCAGGAGACCCAGTACTCC.

This clonotype turned up a few times. The chain is built from TRBV2 and TRBJ2-3; no definite D call. Germline-derived CDR1 and CDR2 are SNHLY and FYNNEI. There are 11 residues in the CDR3. With 3 bases removed from V and 7 bases from J, the gap between germline ends came to 5 bases. CDR3 nucleotide sequence: TGTGCCAGCAGTGATTGGTATACGCAGTATTTT. This gives the protein CASSDWYTQYF.

The chain uses TRBV5-1 and TRBJ1-2; 7 nucleotides agree with TRBD1. V shed 10 bases, J shed 6 bases, and the junction held 6 bases outside the gene matches. The CDR3 runs 11 residues. Germline CDR1 and CDR2: SGHRS and YFSETQ. The CDR3 is CALRGEHGYTF. CDR3 sequence (DNA): TGCGCCCTCAGGGGGGAACATGGCTACACCTTC.

There are a few counts of this clonotype. CDR3 nucleotides: TGTGCCAGCAGCCTCGGGACTAGCGGGACATTTGATGAGCAGTATTTT. As protein: CASSLGTSGTFDEQYF. The V gene is TRBV11-2, the J gene TRBJ2-3, with 13 bases lining up with TRBD2. V shed 5 bases, J shed 11 bases, and the junction held 13 bases outside the gene matches. Germline CDR1 SGHAT, CDR2 FQNNGV. The CDR3 sequence is 16 residues long. The entire variable domain, with the rest obtained from reference TRBV11-2 and TRBJ2-3, is as follows: EAGVAQSPRYKIIEKRQSVAFWCNPISGHATLYWYQQILGQGPKLLIQFQNNGVVDDSQLPKDRFSAERLKGVDSTLKIQPAKLEDSAVYLCASSLGTSGTFDEQYFGPGTRLTVL.

This chain joins TRBV7-8 and TRBJ2-5, with D hard to call. This CDR3 is 14 amino acids long. V was pared by 4 bases and J by 3 bases, with 12 bases between. Germline V gene sequence: CDR1 SGHVS, CDR2 FQNEAQ. CDR3 nucleotides: TGTGCCAGCAGCTCCTGGTTCAGAGAAGAGACCCAGTACTTC. Its translation: CASSSWFREETQYF.

This clonotype came up many times. Its ends do not fully match the called genes, so a read error is possible. The chain combines TRBV5-1 with TRBJ1-4; no clear D. This CDR3 has 13 amino acids. Per germline, CDR1 SGHRS and CDR2 YFSETQ. The CDR3 DNA reads TGCGCCAGCAGCTTGGACGCCGATGAAAACCTGTTTTTT. Translated, it gives CASSLDADENLFF.

The CDR3 region has the DNA TGTGCCAGCAGCTATACTGCGGGAGGGTTCGATGAGCAGTTCTTC. Translating it yields CASSYTAGGFDEQFF. The chain recombines TRBV5-8 with TRBJ2-1, with TRBD2 matching over 9 bases. This CDR3 spans 15 amino acids. V lost 3 bases, J lost 8 bases, and 9 bases stayed unmatched. Germline V gene data show CDR1 as SGHTS and CDR2 as YDEGEE.

V gene TRBV11-3 combines with J gene TRBJ2-7; D unresolved. The germline gives CDR1 SGHNT, CDR2 YENEEA. Trimming stripped 0 bases from V and 2 bases from J, with 5 bases between. CDR3 length: 13 amino acids. CDR3 in amino acids: CASSLDSTYEQYF. The CDR3 DNA sequence: TGTGCCAGCAGCTTAGACAGTACCTACGAGCAGTACTTC.

The chain links TRBV20-1 to TRBJ2-3; TRBD2 agrees at 7 bases. The CDR3 contains 14 residues. In germline, CDR1 is DFQATT, CDR2 SNEGSKA (reference sequence). Trimming at V came to 6 bases and at J to 0 bases, leaving 6 bases not matched to a gene. The DNA for the CDR3 is TGCAGTGCCATTCTAGCGGCTAGCACAGATACGCAGTATTTT. This encodes CSAILAASTDTQYF.

The chain combines TRBV20-1 with TRBJ2-7; D is unclear. Germline values: CDR1 DFQATT, CDR2 SNEGSKA (reference sequence). The V gene lost 5 bases and the J gene lost 1 base, with 15 bases spanning the gap. The CDR3 extends over 14 amino acids. The CDR3: CSASAYGTSYEQYV. In nucleotides, the CDR3 is TGCAGTGCTTCTGCTTACGGTACTTCCTACGAGCAGTACGTC.

V usage is TRBV2 and J usage is TRBJ2-5; no clear D. The CDR3 runs to 12 residues. V shed 6 bases and J shed 5 bases, with 10 bases lying between them. Germline CDR1 SNHLY, CDR2 FYNNEI. For the CDR3, the DNA is TGTGCCAGCAGCACCACTTTCGAGACCCAGTACTTC. Protein product: CASSTTFETQYF.

The chain joins TRBV2 to TRBJ2-5; TRBD2 is a possible D gene (6 bases). Germline V gene data show CDR1 as SNHLY and CDR2 as FYNNEI. V lost 7 bases and J lost 4, with 16 bases in between. This CDR3 has 14 amino acids. CDR3 bases: TGTGCCAGCAAGGGTGGGGGGAGTGGAGAGACCCAGTACTTC. Protein product: CASKGGGSGETQYF.

This clonotype came up once. V gene TRBV20-1 combines with J gene TRBJ1-2; 7 positions match TRBD1. Germline loops: CDR1 DFQATT, CDR2 SNEGSKA (reference sequence). This CDR3 comprises 14 residues. Germline trimming cut 7 bases from V and 8 bases from J; bases unmatched to any gene: 16. Here the CDR3 reads CSGLSSGTAGGYTF. CDR3 DNA: TGCAGTGGGCTAAGCTCCGGGACAGCTGGAGGCTACACCTTC.

In this sample, this clonotype turned up many times. A much larger clone lies one base from this, so it may be a read error. J is TRBJ1-6 and V is TRBV6-6; D gene unclear. Germline V CDR1 and CDR2: MNHNY, SVGAGI (reference sequence). The V and J ends lost 5 bases and 10 bases respectively, with 12 bases between them. The CDR3 runs to 13 residues. CDR3 nucleotides: TGTGCCAGCAGTCATTCCCCCCAATCACCCCTCCACTTT. Translation gives CASSHSPQSPLHF.

The chain carries TRBV29-1 and TRBJ2-5, with unresolved D. V was trimmed by 1 base and J by 1 base, leaving 7 bases between them. Germline V gene lookup returns CDR1 SQVTM and CDR2 ANQGSEA. The CDR3 has 13 amino acids. The CDR3 reads CSVEVGLQETQYF. As DNA, the CDR3 is TGCAGCGTTGAAGTCGGCCTCCAAGAGACCCAGTACTTC.